Listed here is a single T cell receptor (beta chain). Its antigen is not identified. The use of a sample-barcoded 5' primer and a J-beta primer mix characterized a second PCR of 7 to 11 cycles. TCRdb fed the 5' RACE reads into MiXCR, producing one record per CDR3 protein. The sample includes 1.5 million to 2 million distinct CDR3 sequences, 25% to 30% of them seen just once. Per sample, extraction of total RNA gave at least 6 micrograms in every case. This sample is part of a study of blood T cells in healthy people across ages. Whole-study context: In model experiments, template switching was able to capture about one barcoded beta molecule for every two T cells that were present. Points from the study as a whole: Naive and antigen-experienced cells were not separated, limiting conclusive comparison. Any changes in expanded clonotypes were possibly confounded, as donor CMV status remained unknown.

The V gene's germline CDR1 is SGHKS and CDR2 YYEKEE (reference sequence). The CDR3 length is 14 residues. V shed 4 bases, J shed 6 bases, and the junction held 7 bases outside the gene matches. This chain uses TRBV5-5 with TRBJ1-2, with 9 bases lining up with TRBD1. The material sequenced was blood. The source is a woman aged 30 to 39 in good health. As DNA, the CDR3 is TGTGCCAGCAGCCATTGGGACAGGGCGGATGGCTACACCTTC. Protein product: CASSHWDRADGYTF.